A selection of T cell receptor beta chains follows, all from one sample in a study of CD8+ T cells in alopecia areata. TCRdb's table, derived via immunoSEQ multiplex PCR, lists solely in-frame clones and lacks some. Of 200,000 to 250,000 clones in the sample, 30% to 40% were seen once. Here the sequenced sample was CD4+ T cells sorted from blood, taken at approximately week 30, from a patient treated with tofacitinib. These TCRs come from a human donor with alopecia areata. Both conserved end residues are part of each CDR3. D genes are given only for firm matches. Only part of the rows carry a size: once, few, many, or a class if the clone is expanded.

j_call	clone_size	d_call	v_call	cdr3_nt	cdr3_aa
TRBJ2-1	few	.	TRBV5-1	TGCGCCAGCAGCTTGGTGGGGGAGACCTACAATGAGCAGTTCTTC	CASSLVGETYNEQFF
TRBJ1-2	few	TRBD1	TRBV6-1	TGTGCCAGCAGTGAAGTACAGGGGCACCTACTCGGCTACACCTTC	CASSEVQGHLLGYTF
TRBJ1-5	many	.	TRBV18	TGTGCCAGCTCACCATCGGACAGAAGCAATCAGCCCCAGCATTTT	CASSPSDRSNQPQHF
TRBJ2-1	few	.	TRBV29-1	TGCAGCGTTGTCACGACTGCGAATGAGCAGTTCTTC	CSVVTTANEQFF
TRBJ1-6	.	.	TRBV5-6	TGTGCCAGCAGCTACAGCAGGGTCTGGTGGGGTTCACCCCTCCACTTT	CASSYSRVWWGSPLHF
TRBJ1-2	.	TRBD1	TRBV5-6	TGTGCCAGCAGCCTCGTGGGTGGCGACAGGGGGCTGTTCTACTACACCTTC	CASSLVGGDRGLFYYTF
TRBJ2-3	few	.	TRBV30	TGTGCCTGGAGTTGGGGAGGTAGCACAGATACGCAGTATTTT	CAWSWGGSTDTQYF
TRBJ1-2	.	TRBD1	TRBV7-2	TGTGCCAGCAGCTTAGCTGGGACAGGGGGTACCGCTAACTATGGCTACACCTTC	CASSLAGTGGTANYGYTF
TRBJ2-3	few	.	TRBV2	TGTGCCAGCAGCCTCGCCAGGGGGGCTAGCACGCAGTATTTT	CASSLARGASTQYF
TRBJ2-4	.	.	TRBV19	TGTGCCAGTAGCTCGACAGGGCGGGAGAACATTCAGTACTTC	CASSSTGRENIQYF
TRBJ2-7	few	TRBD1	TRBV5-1	TGCGCCAGCAGCTGGACCGGGACAGGGTCGGGCGAGCAGTACTTC	CASSWTGTGSGEQYF
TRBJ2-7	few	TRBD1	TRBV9	TGTGCCAGCAGCGTTCATCCCACACAGGGGGCAAACTACGAGCAGTACTTC	CASSVHPTQGANYEQYF
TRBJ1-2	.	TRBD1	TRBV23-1	TGCGCCAGCACTAAGACAGGGAACTATGGCTACACCTTC	CASTKTGNYGYTF
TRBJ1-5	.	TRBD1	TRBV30	TGTGCCTGGAGCAGACAGGGTAACCAGCCCCAGCATTTT	CAWSRQGNQPQHF
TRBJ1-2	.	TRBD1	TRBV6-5	TGTGCCAGCAGTGAGACAGGGAACTATGGCTACACCTTC	CASSETGNYGYTF
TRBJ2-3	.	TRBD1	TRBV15	TGTGCCACCAGCAGAGAACAGGGGACAGATACGCAGTATTTT	CATSREQGTDTQYF
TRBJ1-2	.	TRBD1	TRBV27	TGTGCCAGCACCCCCCGAGGGGGCAGGGGGCGTGGAGGCTACACCTTC	CASTPRGGRGRGGYTF
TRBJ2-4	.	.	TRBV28	TGTGCCAGCACTCCCTCAAGGGGGATAGCCAAAAACATTCAGTACTTC	CASTPSRGIAKNIQYF
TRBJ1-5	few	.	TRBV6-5	TGTGCCAGCAGTTCAACGACAGGATACTACAATCAGCCCCAGCATTTT	CASSSTTGYYNQPQHF
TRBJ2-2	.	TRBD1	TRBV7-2	TGTGCCAGCAGCCGCGGGACAGGGGGCTCTTGGGCCGGGGAGCTGTTTTTT	CASSRGTGGSWAGELFF
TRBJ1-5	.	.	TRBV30	TGTGCCTGGAGTAGGAAAAATCAGCCCCAGCATTTT	CAWSRKNQPQHF
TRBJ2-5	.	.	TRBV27	TGTGCCAGCAGCCCCTTAGGGGAGACCCAGTACTTC	CASSPLGETQYF
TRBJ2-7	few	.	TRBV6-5	TGTGCCAGCAGTAAAACTAGCTACGAGCAGTACTTC	CASSKTSYEQYF
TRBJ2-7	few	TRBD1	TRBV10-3	TGTGCCATCATGGGGCGGGGACAGGGGGCTTTCGAGCAGTACTTC	CAIMGRGQGAFEQYF
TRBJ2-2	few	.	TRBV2	TGTGCCAGCAGTGAAGTGGAATCGGGTGGGGAGCTGTTTTTT	CASSEVESGGELFF
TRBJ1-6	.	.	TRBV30	TGTGCCTGGAGTGCACCGAGAGCCAGGGTTCATTTGTCGGATTCACCCCTCCACTTT	CAWSAPRARVHLSDSPLHF
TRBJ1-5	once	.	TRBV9	TGTGCCAGCAGCCTGGGGGGGCAGGGCAATCAGCCCCAGCATTTT	CASSLGGQGNQPQHF
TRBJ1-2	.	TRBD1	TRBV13	TGTGCCAGCAGCTTGCGGACAGGCCATAACTATGGCTACACCTTC	CASSLRTGHNYGYTF
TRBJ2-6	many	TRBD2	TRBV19	TGTGCCAGTACCTTAAGACTAGCGGCAAGCTCTGGGGCCAACGTCCTGACTTTC	CASTLRLAASSGANVLTF
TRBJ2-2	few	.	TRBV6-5	TGTGCCAGCATCTCAGGTTTGAACACCGGGGAGCTGTTTTTT	CASISGLNTGELFF
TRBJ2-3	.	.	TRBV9	TGTGCCAGCAGCGACGGGTGGAGGGATACGCAGTATTTT	CASSDGWRDTQYF
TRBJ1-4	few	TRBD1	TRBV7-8	TGTGCCAGCAGCCAACAGGGGGAAAAACTGTTTTTT	CASSQQGEKLFF
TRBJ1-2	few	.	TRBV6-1	TGTGCCAGCAGTGTACAGTCGTCTTATGGCTACACCTTC	CASSVQSSYGYTF
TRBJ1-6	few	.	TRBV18	TGTGCCAGCTCACTGGGAGTAAGGGATTCACCCCTCCACTTT	CASSLGVRDSPLHF
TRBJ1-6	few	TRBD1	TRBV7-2	TGTGCCAGCAGCTTAGGACAGGGCCTGAATTCACCCCTCCACTTT	CASSLGQGLNSPLHF
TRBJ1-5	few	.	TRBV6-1	TGTGCCAGCAGTGACGCGGGGGGCAATCAGCCCCAGCATTTT	CASSDAGGNQPQHF
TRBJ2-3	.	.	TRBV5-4	TGTGCCAGCAGCTTGGGGACGCAGCAATCCACAGATACGCAGTATTTT	CASSLGTQQSTDTQYF
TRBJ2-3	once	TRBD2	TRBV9	TGTGCCAGCAAGGACGGACTAGCGGGGCTTACAGATACGCAGTATTTT	CASKDGLAGLTDTQYF
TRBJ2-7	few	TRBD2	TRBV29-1	TGCAGCGTCGGACTAGCGGGAAACTACGAGCAGTACTTC	CSVGLAGNYEQYF
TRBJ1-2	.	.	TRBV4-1	TGCGCCAGCAGCCAAGAAGGTCTTATTAACTATGGCTACACCTTC	CASSQEGLINYGYTF
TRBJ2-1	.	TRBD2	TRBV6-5	TGTGCCAGCAGTCCGACTAGCGGTTCCTACAATGAGCAGTTCTTC	CASSPTSGSYNEQFF
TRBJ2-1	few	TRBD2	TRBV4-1	TGCGCCAGCAGCCCGGGACTAGCGGAAAATGAGCAGTTCTTC	CASSPGLAENEQFF